The 7 T cell receptor beta chains below come from one sample, sequenced in a study of T-cell reconstitution after alpha-beta-depleted transplantation in children. During its preparation, the TCRbeta library received unique molecular identifiers. Each CDR3 protein gets one entry after TCRdb re-called the PCR reads with MiXCR. There are about 110,000 distinct CDR3 sequences in the sample; under 25% occur only once, and roughly 10% lies in the top ten. Sequenced here: PBMCs, mostly from graft donor cells, sampled 180 days after TCRalphabeta/CD19-depleted stem cell transplant. Every receptor here comes from a male patient aged 2-10 years who had a stem cell transplant for chronic granulomatous disease, so the T cells may come from the graft donor.

The chain couples TRBV7-6 to TRBJ2-3; TRBD2 matches at 9 bases. CDR1 and CDR2 (germline): SGHVS, FNYEAQ. CDR3 size: 20 residues. V shed 2 bases, J shed 1 base, and the junction held 16 bases outside the gene matches. The CDR3 sequence: CASSLTDSGSKSWGTDTQYF. CDR3 bases: TGTGCCAGCAGCTTAACCGATAGCGGGAGCAAATCCTGGGGCACAGATACGCAGTATTTT.

This clonotype was seen many times. The CDR3 region has the DNA TGTGCCAGCAGCTCGACTCCAGGGTCATCGAACCAAGAGACCCAGTACTTC. As protein: CASSSTPGSSNQETQYF. This chain joins TRBV7-9 and TRBJ2-5; D may be TRBD1 (5 bases). The CDR3 has 17 residues. Germline CDR1 SEHNR, CDR2 FQNEAQ (reference sequence). Trimming took off 4 bases at V and 0 bases at J, with 18 bases between the two ends.

The table lists this clonotype with many counts. V is TRBV29-1 and J is TRBJ2-7; TRBD2 aligns across 14 bases. CDR3 length: 17 amino acids. V lost 1 base to trimming and J lost 7 bases; unmatched junction nucleotides: 12. Germline values: CDR1 SQVTM, CDR2 ANQGSEA. The chain's CDR3 is CSVEARRGTSGGIEQYF. CDR3 nucleotide sequence: TGCAGCGTTGAAGCGCGCCGAGGGACTAGCGGGGGCATAGAGCAGTACTTC.

This clonotype was seen ten or more times. This CDR3 reads CASSLDRSRVDYNEQFF. The DNA for the CDR3 is TGTGCCAGCAGCTTAGATCGATCGAGAGTCGACTACAATGAGCAGTTCTTC. The V call is TRBV11-3, the J call TRBJ2-1; no definite D call. Germline assignment: CDR1 SGHNT and CDR2 YENEEA. This CDR3 spans 17 amino acids. Trimming stripped 0 bases from V and 3 bases from J, with 15 bases between.

This chain connects TRBV20-1 to TRBJ2-1; 10 nucleotides match TRBD2. In germline, CDR1 is DFQATT, CDR2 SNEGSKA (reference sequence). Germline trimming cut 2 bases from V and 4 bases from J; bases unmatched to any gene: 5. There are 15 residues in the CDR3. The CDR3 here is CSARYSGRLYNEQFF. In DNA form, the CDR3 reads TGCAGTGCTAGATATAGCGGGAGGCTTTACAATGAGCAGTTCTTC.

V is TRBV5-6 and J is TRBJ2-1, with D unclear. Trimming removed 5 bases from V and 7 bases from J, with 10 bases in between. Germline V gene data show CDR1 as SGHDT and CDR2 as YYEEEE. There are 12 residues in the CDR3. The CDR3 DNA reads as TGTGCCAGCAGTTTAAAATTTAATGAGCAGTTCTTC. This codes for CASSLKFNEQFF.

This clonotype was counted at least ten times. V usage is TRBV29-1 and J usage is TRBJ2-7, with 8 bases identical to TRBD2. V was clipped by 5 bases and J by 0 bases; unmatched bases: 6. The CDR3 length is 14 residues. The germline gives CDR1 SQVTM, CDR2 ANQGSEA. The CDR3 region is CSVRLLADSYEQYF. Written as DNA, the CDR3 is TGCAGCGTTCGTTTACTAGCGGACTCCTACGAGCAGTACTTC.